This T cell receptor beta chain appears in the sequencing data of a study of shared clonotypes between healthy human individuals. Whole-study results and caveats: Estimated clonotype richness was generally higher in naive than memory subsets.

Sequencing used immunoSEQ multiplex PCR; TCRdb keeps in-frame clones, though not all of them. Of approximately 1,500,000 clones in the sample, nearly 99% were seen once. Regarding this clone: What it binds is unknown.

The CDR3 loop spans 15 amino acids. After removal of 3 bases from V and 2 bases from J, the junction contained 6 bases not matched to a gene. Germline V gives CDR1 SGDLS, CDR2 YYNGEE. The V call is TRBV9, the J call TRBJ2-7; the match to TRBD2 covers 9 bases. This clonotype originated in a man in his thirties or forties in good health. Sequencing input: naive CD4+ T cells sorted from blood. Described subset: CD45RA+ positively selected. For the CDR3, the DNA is TGTGCCAGCAGCGCCGGACTAGCGCTGACCTACGAGCAGTACTTC. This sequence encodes CASSAGLALTYEQYF.